The 13 T cell receptor beta chains reported below all come from one sample, sequenced in a study of blood T cells in healthy people across ages. A sample-barcoded 5' primer and a J-beta primer mix were used in a second PCR of about 6 to 12 cycles. Via MiXCR, TCRdb re-called the 5' RACE reads, giving one row per CDR3 protein. This sample has about 1.6 million distinct CDR3 sequences, with roughly 32% found just once. Sequenced sample: blood. The source of these receptors is a woman under 40 in good health.

The rearrangement uses TRBV7-2 and TRBJ1-2, with a possible D match to TRBD1 (5 bases). CDR1 SGHTA and CDR2 FQGNSA come from the germline V gene. V was cut by 4 bases and J by 1 base, with 13 bases left in between. The CDR3 is 15 residues long. The CDR3: CTSSSTLTDNYGYTF. The CDR3 DNA reads as TGTACCAGCAGCTCTACCCTGACAGATAACTATGGCTACACCTTC.

This clonotype was seen a few times. V and J are TRBV30 and TRBJ2-1, with D maybe TRBD2 (5 bases). In germline, CDR1 is GTSNPN, CDR2 SVGIG (reference sequence). CDR3 length: 10 residues. The chain's CDR3 is CAFGLGEQFF. CDR3 DNA sequence: TGTGCGTTTGGACTTGGTGAGCAGTTCTTC.

At least ten counts were recorded for this clonotype. This chain links TRBV6-1 with TRBJ2-5; the D is unclear. V was shortened by 4 bases and J by 2 bases, with 8 bases between the two germline ends. The CDR3 consists of 13 residues. Germline lookup yields CDR1 MNHNS and CDR2 SASEGT. CDR3 bases: TGTGCCAGCAGTGCGGGCCCTCAAGAGACCCAGTACTTC. Protein sequence: CASSAGPQETQYF.

This clonotype was counted between two and nine times. The V and J genes are TRBV20-1 and TRBJ2-5; 8 bases align to TRBD2. Germline V gene sequence: CDR1 DFQATT, CDR2 SNEGSKA (reference sequence). The CDR3 length is 17 residues. The junction had 10 bases not matched to a gene; V was cut back by 1 base and J by 0 bases. CDR3 DNA sequence: TGCAGTGCTAGAGTGGGGTTAGCGGGGAAGTACCAAGAGACCCAGTACTTC. Translation: CSARVGLAGKYQETQYF.

The V and J genes are TRBV3-1 and TRBJ2-7; TRBD2 matches 8 bases. The CDR3 runs to 15 residues. The V and J ends lost 4 bases and 0 bases, in that order; junction bases with no gene match: 5. Germline V gene sequence: CDR1 LGHDT, CDR2 YNNKEL (reference sequence). The CDR3 spells CASSPSGSYSYEQYF. The CDR3 DNA reads as TGTGCCAGCAGCCCCAGCGGGAGTTACTCCTACGAGCAGTACTTC.

As for this clonotype: Sequence at one end of the junction differs from germline and may be a read error. The V and J genes are TRBV4-1 and TRBJ2-5, with 7 bases identical to TRBD2. The CDR3 is made up of 16 amino acids. CDR1 is MGHRA and CDR2 is YSYEKL in the germline V gene. In nucleotides, the CDR3 is TGCGCCAGCAGCCAAGTTCTAGCGGATAGACAAGAGACCCGGTACTTC. This codes for CASSQVLADRQETRYF.

The chain has TRBV10-3 and TRBJ1-5; D is undetermined. V was cut by 10 bases and J by 0 bases, with 13 bases left in between. Germline V gene lookup returns CDR1 ENHRY and CDR2 SYGVKD. CDR3 size: 14 residues. CDR3: CATSVGNSNQPQHF. The CDR3, as DNA: TGTGCCACCTCAGTAGGGAATAGCAATCAGCCCCAGCATTTT.

In DNA form, the CDR3 reads TGTGCCAGCAGCTTAGATGGGGACACATCTTATAATAATGAAAAACTGTTTTTT. This gives the protein CASSLDGDTSYNNEKLFF. V is TRBV11-2 and J is TRBJ1-4, with a possible D match to TRBD1 (6 bases). Trimming took off 0 bases at V and 4 bases at J, with 18 bases between the two ends. The CDR3 length is 18 residues. Germline assignment: CDR1 SGHAT and CDR2 FQNNGV.

CDR3 protein: CASSDRTSEQYF. Written as DNA, the CDR3 is TGTGCCAGCAGTGATAGAACGAGCGAGCAGTACTTC. The rearrangement links TRBV25-1 to TRBJ2-7; D ambiguous. CDR1 and CDR2 (germline): MGHDK, SYGVNS. Trimming stripped 3 bases from V and 6 bases from J, with 9 bases between. The CDR3 has 12 residues.

This clonotype was seen a handful of times. The chain joins TRBV27 to TRBJ2-1; perhaps TRBD1 as D (6 bases). The V and J ends lost 5 bases and 8 bases respectively, with 16 bases between them. Germline V gene lookup returns CDR1 MNHEY and CDR2 SMNVEV (reference sequence). CDR3 length equals 14 residues. The CDR3 nucleotides are TGTGCCAGCAGTCCCCAGGGGTTTCACGATGAGCAGTTCTTC. Its protein product is CASSPQGFHDEQFF.

This clonotype has only one observation. V is TRBV6-1 and J is TRBJ2-7; D may be TRBD1 or TRBD2 (5 bases each). The germline V and J ends were trimmed by 11 bases and 2 bases, with 28 bases remaining between them. CDR1 is MNHNS and CDR2 is SASEGT in the germline V gene. This CDR3 contains 17 residues. The CDR3: CAGRGAAAIGPTYEQYF. The CDR3 bases are TGTGCCGGCCGAGGGGCAGCGGCTATCGGCCCAACCTACGAGCAGTACTTC.

J is TRBJ1-2 and V is TRBV7-2; D uncertain. The germline V gene encodes CDR1 SGHTA and CDR2 FQGNSA. The V end lost 1 base, the J end lost 5 bases, and 17 bases lay between the germline ends. This CDR3 comprises 16 residues. CDR3 nucleotide sequence: TGTGCCAGCAGCTTAGATCGGAGTGTACCGCATTATGGCTACACCTTC. It yields the protein CASSLDRSVPHYGYTF.

About this clonotype: A read error may account for a junction end that differs from germline. This sequence joins TRBV20-1 and TRBJ1-4; TRBD1 aligns across 9 bases. Germline-derived CDR1 and CDR2 are DFQATT and SNEGSKA (reference sequence). The CDR3 contains 13 residues. The CDR3 reads CSADPSGQGKRFF. The CDR3 DNA reads TGCAGTGCCGACCCCTCGGGACAGGGAAAACGGTTTTTT.